Shown below are 4 T cell receptor beta chains from a single sample sequenced in a study of cytomegalovirus exposure and HLA in healthy donors. PCR was performed using 60 Vbeta and 13 Jbeta primers. Method: immunoSEQ multiplex PCR; TCRdb's copy keeps in-frame clones and lacks some. The table shows 110,000 to 150,000 clones, with approximately 79% occurring only once. Sequencing input: PBMCs. These receptors were taken from a woman younger than 45 in good health and CMV-seronegative.

The CDR3 is CASSYLRQGAGNEQFF. CDR3 in DNA: TGTGCCAGCAGTTACCTTCGACAGGGGGCGGGGAATGAGCAGTTCTTC. V is TRBV6-6 and J is TRBJ2-1, with 10 bases aligning to TRBD1. This CDR3 has 16 residues. The V gene's germline CDR1 is MNHNY and CDR2 SVGAGI (reference sequence). V gave up 2 bases and J gave up 7 bases; unmatched junction bases: 8.

The gene calls are TRBV27 and TRBJ2-7; maybe TRBD1 (5 bases). There are 15 residues in the CDR3. V lost 0 bases to trimming and J lost 7 bases, with 16 bases between them. Germline V gene lookup returns CDR1 MNHEY and CDR2 SMNVEV (reference sequence). The CDR3 nucleotides are TGTGCCAGCAGTTTATCGAACCCAGGGATTGGGGAGCAGTACTTC. As protein: CASSLSNPGIGEQYF.

The chain uses TRBV9 and TRBJ2-5; D is unclear. Per germline, CDR1 SGDLS and CDR2 YYNGEE. V was cut by 2 bases and J by 1 base, with 6 bases left in between. This CDR3 is built from 13 residues. The CDR3, as DNA: TGTGCCAGCAGCGTCAGGATCCAAGAGACCCAGTACTTC. Amino acid sequence: CASSVRIQETQYF.

V and J are TRBV30 and TRBJ1-1; D remains ambiguous. The germline V gene encodes CDR1 GTSNPN and CDR2 SVGIG (reference sequence). The CDR3 consists of 12 residues. Trimming shortened V by 5 bases and J by 0 bases, and 7 bases separated the two germline ends. Here the CDR3 reads CAWAQMNTEAFF. CDR3 coding DNA: TGTGCCTGGGCCCAGATGAACACTGAAGCTTTCTTT.